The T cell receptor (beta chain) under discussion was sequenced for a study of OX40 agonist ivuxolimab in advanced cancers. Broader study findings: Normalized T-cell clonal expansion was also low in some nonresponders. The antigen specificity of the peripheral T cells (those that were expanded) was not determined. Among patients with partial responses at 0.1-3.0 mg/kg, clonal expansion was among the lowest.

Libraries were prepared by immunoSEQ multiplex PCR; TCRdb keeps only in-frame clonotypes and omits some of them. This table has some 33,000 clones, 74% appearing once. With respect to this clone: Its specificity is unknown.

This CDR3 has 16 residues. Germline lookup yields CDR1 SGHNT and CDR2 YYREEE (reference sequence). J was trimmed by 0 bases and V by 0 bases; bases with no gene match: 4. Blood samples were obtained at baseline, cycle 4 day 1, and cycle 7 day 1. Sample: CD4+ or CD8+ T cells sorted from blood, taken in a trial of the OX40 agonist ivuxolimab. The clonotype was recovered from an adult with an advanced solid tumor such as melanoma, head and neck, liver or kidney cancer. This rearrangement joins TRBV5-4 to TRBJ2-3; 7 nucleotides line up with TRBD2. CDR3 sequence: CASSLGLAVSTDTQYF. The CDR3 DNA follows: TGTGCCAGCAGCTTGGGGCTAGCGGTTAGCACAGATACGCAGTATTTT.